The 24 T cell receptor beta chains given below trace back to one sample, sequenced in a study of blood T cells in healthy people across ages. A second PCR of 7 to 11 cycles used a sample-barcoded 5' primer and a J-beta primer mix. TCRdb redid the calling of the 5' RACE reads with MiXCR, one entry per CDR3 protein. The sample consists of 700,000 to 850,000 distinct CDR3 sequences, roughly 35% of them appearing once. Sample: blood. The source is a man aged 18 to 35 in good health.

The V and J genes are TRBV6-6 and TRBJ2-1; the match to TRBD1 covers 10 bases. The CDR3 is 12 residues long. Germline V gene lookup returns CDR1 MNHNY and CDR2 SVGAGI (reference sequence). The CDR3 DNA is TGTGACGGAAGGACAGGGGGCAATGAGCAGTTCTTC. Residues: CDGRTGGNEQFF.

In this sample, this clonotype turned up many times. The chain employs TRBV3-1 and TRBJ2-7; D remains ambiguous. Germline lookup yields CDR1 LGHDT and CDR2 YNNKEL (reference sequence). The CDR3 is 14 residues long. The V end lost 4 bases, the J end lost 6 bases, and 16 bases lay between the germline ends. The CDR3 sequence: CASSPLDTGLEQYF. CDR3 DNA: TGTGCCAGCAGCCCCCTAGATACGGGCCTCGAGCAGTACTTC.

In its sample, this clonotype was seen a few times. This rearrangement joins TRBV20-1 to TRBJ1-1; D possibly corresponds to TRBD1 (6 bases). Germline CDR1 DFQATT, CDR2 SNEGSKA (reference sequence). This CDR3 region has 18 residues. The V gene lost 3 bases and the J gene lost 1 base, with 24 bases spanning the gap. The CDR3: CSARGAIGGTTPNTEAFF. In nucleotides, the CDR3 is TGCAGTGCTAGGGGTGCAATAGGGGGTACAACACCGAACACTGAAGCTTTCTTT.

The rearrangement links TRBV11-2 to TRBJ2-3; no clear D. The germline V gene encodes CDR1 SGHAT and CDR2 FQNNGV. V lost 10 bases, J lost 0 bases, and 20 bases lay in between. The CDR3 loop spans 16 amino acids. The CDR3 coding sequence is TGTGCCACAAAAGTCCTGGGTGATACTAGCACAGATACGCAGTATTTT. Its translation is CATKVLGDTSTDTQYF. Filled out from reference TRBV11-2 and TRBJ2-3, the complete variable domain reads EAGVAQSPRYKIIEKRQSVAFWCNPISGHATLYWYQQILGQGPKLLIQFQNNGVVDDSQLPKDRFSAERLKGVDSTLKIQPAKLEDSAVYLCATKVLGDTSTDTQYFGPGTRLTVL.

The chain joins TRBV9 to TRBJ1-2; 9 bases agree with TRBD1. The CDR3 runs 16 residues. V gave up 3 bases and J gave up 6 bases; unmatched junction bases: 12. CDR1 is SGDLS, CDR2 YYNGEE, per germline. CDR3 DNA sequence: TGTGCCAGCAGCGCAAAGCTCGATACAGGGGGCCATGGCTACACCTTC. Its protein product is CASSAKLDTGGHGYTF.

This clonotype was seen only once. A much bigger clone sits one base away, suggesting this may be a read error. This chain links TRBV12-3 or TRBV12-4 with TRBJ1-4; 9 nucleotides agree with TRBD1. With V trimmed by 3 bases and J by 7 bases, 3 bases remained unmatched. CDR3 length equals 14 residues. This CDR3 is CASSFATGGEKLFF. CDR3 sequence (DNA): TGTGCCAGCAGTTTCGCGACAGGGGGTGAAAAACTGTTTTTT.

The genes are TRBV20-1 and TRBJ2-3, with D possibly being TRBD1 or TRBD2 (5 bases each). CDR3 length: 14 amino acids. CDR1 DFQATT and CDR2 SNEGSKA come from the germline V gene (reference sequence). V was pared by 6 bases and J by 6 bases, with 19 bases between. DNA of the CDR3: TGCAGTGCCCGTAAGGGACCCCTGGGGGATACGCAGTATTTT. Translation: CSARKGPLGDTQYF.

This clonotype was detected a few times. The CDR3 sequence is CASSRVQGALDNSPLHF. The DNA of the CDR3 is TGCGCCAGCAGCCGCGTACAGGGGGCTTTGGATAATTCACCCCTCCACTTT. The chain has TRBV4-3 and TRBJ1-6; 9 bases line up with TRBD1. CDR1 and CDR2 from the germline V gene are LGHNA and YSLEER. With V trimmed by 4 bases and J by 5 bases, 9 bases remained unmatched. The CDR3 has 17 amino acids.

This clonotype was recorded a few times. This sequence joins TRBV7-9 and TRBJ1-2; D might be TRBD1 (5 bases). V was clipped by 3 bases and J by 6 bases, with 8 bases between them. The CDR3 is made up of 12 amino acids. In germline, CDR1 is SEHNR, CDR2 FQNEAQ (reference sequence). In nucleotides, the CDR3 is TGTGCCAGCAGCTTGACAGCAGATGGCTACACCTTC. Translated, it gives CASSLTADGYTF.

This clonotype came up a few times. This chain uses TRBV7-3 with TRBJ2-4; 9 bases are shared with TRBD2. TRBJ2-7 explains the end of the DNA better; the J call may be wrong. Germline values: CDR1 SGHTA, CDR2 FQGTGA. The CDR3 is made up of 15 amino acids. Written as DNA, the CDR3 is TGTGCCAGCAGCCTCTATAGCGGGAGTCAGGACGAGCAGTACTTC. This sequence encodes CASSLYSGSQDEQYF.

The chain couples TRBV15 to TRBJ1-4; 9 bases match TRBD1. The CDR3 contains 16 residues. V shed 5 bases, J shed 0 bases, and the junction held 4 bases outside the gene matches. The germline V gene has CDR1 LNHNV and CDR2 YYDKDF (reference sequence). CDR3 region: CATSGGQGTTNEKLFF. As DNA, the CDR3 is TGTGCCACCAGCGGAGGACAGGGGACAACTAATGAAAAACTGTTTTTT.

The gene calls are TRBV6-1 and TRBJ2-5; the D gene is possibly TRBD2 (6 bases). Germline-derived CDR1 and CDR2 are MNHNS and SASEGT. There are 13 residues in the CDR3. V shed 7 bases and J shed 4 bases, with 13 bases lying between them. The CDR3 spells CASIYGGRETQYF. The CDR3 nucleotides read TGTGCCAGCATATACGGGGGACGAGAGACCCAGTACTTC.

V gene TRBV10-3 combines with J gene TRBJ1-1; possible D gene TRBD1, 6 bases. Germline V gene lookup returns CDR1 ENHRY and CDR2 SYGVKD. The V and J ends lost 6 bases and 4 bases respectively, with 15 bases between them. The CDR3 loop spans 14 amino acids. The CDR3 here is CAIRQGRMFTEAFF. CDR3 coding DNA: TGTGCCATCAGACAGGGTCGGATGTTCACTGAAGCTTTCTTT.

Ten or more counts support this clonotype. The V and J genes are TRBV20-1 and TRBJ2-1; D is unresolved. The V gene lost 1 base and the J gene lost 3 bases, with 7 bases spanning the gap. CDR3 size: 13 residues. CDR1 and CDR2 (germline): DFQATT, SNEGSKA (reference sequence). CDR3 protein: CSARGADYNEQFF. DNA of the CDR3: TGCAGTGCTAGAGGGGCAGACTACAATGAGCAGTTCTTC.

This clonotype was observed at least ten times. The chain recombines TRBV29-1 with TRBJ1-2, with a tentative D call TRBD1 (5 bases). There are 13 residues in the CDR3. V shed 3 bases and J shed 8 bases, with 16 bases lying between them. The germline CDR1 and CDR2 sequences are SQVTM and ANQGSEA. The CDR3 sequence is CSVDDRTLGGYTF. DNA for the CDR3: TGCAGCGTTGATGACAGAACCTTGGGGGGCTACACCTTC.

The J gene is TRBJ2-5, the V gene TRBV20-1; D gene unclear. V lost 3 bases to trimming and J lost 5 bases, with 7 bases between them. The CDR3 is made up of 11 amino acids. Germline CDR1 DFQATT, CDR2 SNEGSKA (reference sequence). CDR3 residues: CSASAGETQYF. The CDR3 DNA follows: TGCAGTGCTAGTGCTGGGGAGACCCAGTACTTC.

This clonotype showed up just a few times. V gene TRBV7-9 combines with J gene TRBJ1-1; TRBD1 aligns across 11 bases. Germline lookup yields CDR1 SEHNR and CDR2 FQNEAQ (reference sequence). J was trimmed by 4 bases and V by 1 base; bases with no gene match: 5. The CDR3 is made up of 16 amino acids. The CDR3 loop reads CASSLGTGGKFTEAFF. CDR3 in DNA: TGTGCCAGCAGCTTAGGGACAGGGGGCAAGTTCACTGAAGCTTTCTTT.

The gene calls are TRBV20-1 and TRBJ1-2; D unclear. The V and J ends lost 5 bases and 5 bases respectively, with 18 bases between them. Germline V gene sequence: CDR1 DFQATT, CDR2 SNEGSKA (reference sequence). The CDR3 contains 14 residues. The CDR3, as DNA: TGCAGTGCTCGGACGAGTCCTACCCTGTATGGCTACACCTTC. Translated, it gives CSARTSPTLYGYTF.

V usage is TRBV6-5 and J usage is TRBJ2-1, with TRBD2 as a possible D gene (8 bases). The DNA end lines up better with TRBJ2-7; the J call may be wrong. The germline CDR1 and CDR2 sequences are MNHEY and SVGAGI. The CDR3 has 13 amino acids. The CDR3 reads CASSPGRGREQYF. The DNA of the CDR3 is TGTGCCAGCAGTCCCGGGAGGGGGCGCGAGCAGTACTTC.

V and J are TRBV20-1 and TRBJ2-1; D remains unclear. CDR3 length equals 16 residues. Germline V CDR1 and CDR2: DFQATT, SNEGSKA (reference sequence). The CDR3 coding sequence is TGCAGCGCTCTTCATAAAGGACGGGTGCAGTACAATGAGCAGTTCTTC. The encoded protein is CSALHKGRVQYNEQFF.

This clonotype was counted many times. The chain carries TRBV29-1 and TRBJ2-3, with TRBD1 as a possible D gene (6 bases). CDR1 and CDR2 from the germline V gene are SQVTM and ANQGSEA. CDR3 length equals 13 residues. Trimming took off 5 bases at V and 5 bases at J, with 14 bases between the two ends. The CDR3 region is CSVRSTGRDTQYF. The CDR3 nucleotides read TGCAGCGTTAGGTCCACAGGGCGAGATACGCAGTATTTT.

The J gene is TRBJ2-1, the V gene TRBV9; 7 bases fit TRBD1. With 0 bases clipped from V and 0 bases from J, the junction kept 3 bases outside the gene matches. CDR1 is SGDLS and CDR2 is YYNGEE in the germline V gene. This CDR3 contains 16 residues. CDR3 sequence reads: CASSVGGQSSYNEQFF. The CDR3 bases are TGTGCCAGCAGCGTAGGGGGACAGAGCTCCTACAATGAGCAGTTCTTC.

This clonotype occurred many times. This chain uses TRBV12-3 or TRBV12-4 with TRBJ2-5; D not certain. The V end was cut by 6 bases, the J end by 5 bases, with 16 bases between. The CDR3 loop spans 14 amino acids. As DNA, the CDR3 is TGTGCCAGCAGCCCTTTTAGAGGAAGGGAGACCCAGTACTTC. Amino acids: CASSPFRGRETQYF.

The V and J genes are TRBV12-3 or TRBV12-4 and TRBJ2-7, with D perhaps TRBD2 (6 bases). The CDR3 contains 17 residues. Trimming took 5 bases from V and 0 from J, leaving 20 bases between them. The CDR3 reads CASSARDSELSSYEQYF. For the CDR3, the DNA is TGTGCCAGCAGTGCCCGGGACTCAGAACTCTCCTCCTACGAGCAGTACTTC.